In its sample, the clone carrying this T cell receptor (beta chain) was seen many times. What it recognizes is unknown. In the original analysis: Counting gave a median of 95,638 TCRs per sample, with values ranging from 23,224 to 690,600. TCRdb called the RACE reads again in MiXCR, with one record for every CDR3 protein. TCRdb's processing, not the authors' own work, is the source of the V and J calls. The sample lists tens of thousands of distinct CDR3 sequences, over 10% occurring once. These data originate in a study of human T cells and chemical hapten exposure. Turning to the study itself: Application of 0.01% DPC to the upper back was done by patch test, with a reading at 6 days.

Time point of the sample: pre-sensitization, week 0. Treatment specified: therapeutic diphenylcyclopropenone sensitization with weekly scalp DPC. Blood collection took place prior to placing each patch test. The study, taken as a whole, reports: There was no change with DPC sensitization in TCRs above 1 in 1000 frequency.

Trimming removed 6 bases from V and 4 bases from J; junction bases left unmatched: 7. This CDR3 is built from 14 residues. Germline V gene sequence: CDR1 LGHNA, CDR2 YSLEER. The clonotype comes from a woman in her twenties or thirties with alopecia areata. Some clones in this sample may be carry-over from other donors' samples. This sequence joins TRBV4-3 and TRBJ2-5; 8 nucleotides agree with TRBD1. This material consisted of whole blood, taken in connection with sensitization to the hapten diphenylcyclopropenone (DPC). CDR3 sequence (DNA): TGCGCCAGCAGGAACAGGGGGTCGGTAGAGACCCAGTACTTC. This encodes CASRNRGSVETQYF.